This T cell receptor (beta chain) derives from a study of graft-versus-host responses after intestinal transplantation. As for the study in general: Grafts were multivisceral, liver-intestinal, or isolated intestinal.

Sequencing was performed with immunoSEQ multiplex PCR; in TCRdb, only in-frame clones are kept and a portion is missing. The sample lists about 12,000 clones; 35% were seen once. This clone was recorded a few times. V lost 1 base and J lost 0, with 10 bases in between. The CDR3 contains 15 residues. CDR1 is SGHTA, CDR2 FQGNSA, per germline. Whole-study findings and limits: There were GvH clones found in recipient marrow, and some of them appeared first in ileum or blood.

The culture paired approximately 200,000 irradiated violet-dye-labeled stimulators with approximately 200,000 CFSE-labeled responders. This TCR was recovered from a human patient who received an intestinal transplant. Sample: alloreactive CD8+ T cells from a mixed lymphocyte reaction culture, taken before intestinal transplant. Sample subset: CFSE-low proliferating T cells sorted from roughly six-day pre-transplant mixed lymphocyte reaction (GvH or HvG direction). The chain links TRBV7-2 to TRBJ2-7; D unresolved. The DNA for the CDR3 is TGTGCCAGCAGCTTAGAGGCCAGGTTCTCCTACGAGCAGTACTTC. This gives the protein CASSLEARFSYEQYF.